The 21 T cell receptor beta chains listed next were all sequenced from one sample in a study of T cells after yellow fever vaccination. TCRdb re-called the 5' RACE reads with MiXCR, one entry per CDR3 protein. The table includes a few hundred thousand distinct CDR3 sequences, over 4% detected once. The material was PBMCs, obtained 5 days after the yellow fever booster vaccination. The receptors derive from a man in his late teens or twenties who received the YFV17D yellow fever vaccine.

V gene TRBV20-1 combines with J gene TRBJ1-1, with D hard to call. CDR1 is DFQATT and CDR2 is SNEGSKA in the germline V gene (reference sequence). The CDR3 runs to 13 residues. Trimming took off 5 bases at V and 1 base at J, with 11 bases between the two ends. The CDR3 DNA follows: TGCAGTGCTGCCCCGTTAGGGAACACTGAAGCTTTCTTT. Its translation: CSAAPLGNTEAFF.

This clonotype was seen a handful of times. This chain joins TRBV28 and TRBJ1-2; D not certain. Germline lookup yields CDR1 MDHEN and CDR2 SYDVKM. This CDR3 spans 12 amino acids. V was clipped by 5 bases and J by 4 bases, with 8 bases between them. CDR3 region: CASSKGPYGYTF. In nucleotides, the CDR3 is TGTGCCAGCAGTAAGGGTCCCTATGGCTACACCTTC.

This clonotype appeared a few times. The chain carries TRBV27 and TRBJ1-1; 8 bases map to TRBD1. The CDR3 totals 14 residues. The germline V gene has CDR1 MNHEY and CDR2 SMNVEV (reference sequence). With 5 bases clipped from V and 5 bases from J, the junction kept 7 bases outside the gene matches. CDR3 sequence (DNA): TGTGCCAGCAGTCCCGGACAGGGCGAGACTGAAGCTTTCTTT. As protein: CASSPGQGETEAFF.

V usage is TRBV20-1 and J usage is TRBJ2-7, with TRBD1 identical over 8 bases. Germline V gene lookup returns CDR1 DFQATT and CDR2 SNEGSKA (reference sequence). CDR3 length: 14 amino acids. After removal of 5 bases from V and 4 bases from J, the junction contained 10 bases not matched to a gene. In DNA, the CDR3 is TGCAGTGCTCGGGGCTTGGACAGGGAATACGAGCAGTACTTC. Translation: CSARGLDREYEQYF.

This clonotype occurred a few times. J is TRBJ2-1 and V is TRBV5-6, with D tentatively TRBD1 or TRBD2 (5 bases each). From germline, CDR1 is SGHDT and CDR2 YYEEEE. CDR3 length: 15 amino acids. V shed 0 bases and J shed 7 bases, with 14 bases lying between them. CDR3 DNA: TGTGCCAGCAGCTTGGGACTGGGGCCGGGGAATGAGCAGTTCTTC. Its protein product is CASSLGLGPGNEQFF.

The sample holds a few counts of this clonotype. J is TRBJ1-5 and V is TRBV5-1, with TRBD1 matching 7 bases. The CDR3 extends over 15 amino acids. J was trimmed by 4 bases and V by 4 bases; bases with no gene match: 8. Germline CDR1 reads SGHRS; CDR2 reads YFSETQ. The CDR3 is CASSITTGVNQPQHF. CDR3 coding DNA: TGCGCCAGCAGCATTACCACAGGGGTGAATCAGCCCCAGCATTTT.

At least ten counts were recorded for this clonotype. The chain uses TRBV12-3 or TRBV12-4 and TRBJ1-5; D is ambiguous. Deletions cut 5 bases from V and 2 bases from J, with 10 bases between. CDR3 length: 14 amino acids. Written as DNA, the CDR3 is TGTGCCAGCAGTCCTTCGGGAGGCAATCAGCCCCAGCATTTT. Its translation: CASSPSGGNQPQHF.

The chain employs TRBV5-1 and TRBJ2-5, with D tentatively TRBD1 (6 bases). This CDR3 region has 16 residues. V was shortened by 4 bases and J by 2 bases, with 18 bases between the two germline ends. Germline V CDR1 and CDR2: SGHRS, YFSETQ. Here the CDR3 DNA reads TGCGCCAGCAGCCTGGCCGACAGGAGCTCACAAGAGACCCAGTACTTC. Its protein product is CASSLADRSSQETQYF.

This clonotype was picked up a small number of times. The rearrangement links TRBV20-1 to TRBJ2-1; D is ambiguous. The length of the CDR3 is 14 residues. The V end was cut by 2 bases, the J end by 7 bases, with 15 bases between. Germline V gene data show CDR1 as DFQATT and CDR2 as SNEGSKA (reference sequence). The CDR3 here is CSARPPDESNEQFF. In DNA, the CDR3 is TGCAGTGCTAGACCCCCCGACGAGTCGAATGAGCAGTTCTTC.

This clonotype has a handful of counts. The chain has TRBV5-4 and TRBJ2-7, with TRBD2 identical over 15 bases. Germline V gene data show CDR1 as SGHNT and CDR2 as YYREEE (reference sequence). The CDR3 loop spans 17 amino acids. V shed 4 bases and J 0 bases; nucleotides not matched to a gene: 5. CDR3 amino acids: CASSQGTSGRSSYEQYV. CDR3 nucleotide sequence: TGTGCCAGCAGCCAAGGGACTAGCGGGAGGAGCTCCTACGAGCAGTACGTC.

This clonotype occurred many times. The J gene is TRBJ2-5, the V gene TRBV6-6, with 8 nucleotides matching TRBD2. This CDR3 has 16 residues. V trimming: 0 bases; J trimming: 5 bases; junction bases outside the gene matches: 8. Looked up from germline, CDR1 is MNHNY and CDR2 is SVGAGI (reference sequence). CDR3 in DNA: TGTGCCAGCAGTTACTCGATTAGCGGGGCGTGGGAGACCCAGTACTTC. This gives the protein CASSYSISGAWETQYF.

V gene TRBV12-3 or TRBV12-4 combines with J gene TRBJ1-3, with D unclear. V lost 5 bases and J lost 1, with 9 bases in between. The CDR3 runs to 14 residues. CDR3 in amino acids: CASSPLSSGNTIYF. The CDR3 DNA reads as TGTGCCAGCAGTCCCCTAAGTTCTGGAAACACCATATATTTT.

This clonotype was found a few times. The chain joins TRBV14 to TRBJ1-1, with D maybe TRBD1 (6 bases). V was clipped by 2 bases and J by 4 bases, with 8 bases between them. This CDR3 contains 13 residues. Germline V gene lookup returns CDR1 SGHDN and CDR2 FVKESK. The CDR3 protein is CASSQNRVTEAFF. For the CDR3, the DNA is TGTGCCAGCAGCCAAAACAGGGTCACTGAAGCTTTCTTT.

The chain links TRBV5-1 to TRBJ2-3; 7 bases align to TRBD1. The V and J ends lost 3 bases and 2 bases, in that order; junction bases with no gene match: 9. The CDR3 is 16 residues long. CDR1 is SGHRS, CDR2 YFSETQ, per germline. The CDR3 loop is CASSSLRGGLTDTQYF. The CDR3 DNA follows: TGCGCCAGCAGCTCGCTTAGAGGGGGCCTCACAGATACGCAGTATTTT.

The chain joins TRBV20-1 to TRBJ1-3; tentative D call: TRBD1 (5 bases). Trimming removed 2 bases at V and 3 bases at J, with 20 bases between. Per the germline V gene, CDR1 is DFQATT and CDR2 is SNEGSKA (reference sequence). The CDR3 consists of 17 residues. The CDR3 protein is CSARKLDYGDVGNTIYF. The CDR3 nucleotides read TGCAGTGCTAGAAAACTCGACTATGGGGACGTTGGAAACACCATATATTTT.

The chain is built from TRBV10-2 and TRBJ2-7; D possibly matches TRBD1 or TRBD2 (5 bases each). The V end was cut by 3 bases, the J end by 4 bases, with 13 bases between. CDR1 is WSHSY, CDR2 SAAADI, per germline. The CDR3 length is 14 residues. The CDR3 coding sequence is TGCGCCAGCAGTGATTGGGGACGGGAATACGAGCAGTACTTC. Its translation is CASSDWGREYEQYF.

This clonotype showed up just a few times. This sequence joins TRBV7-9 and TRBJ1-4, with D maybe TRBD1 (5 bases). The germline V gene encodes CDR1 SEHNR and CDR2 FQNEAQ (reference sequence). V lost 5 bases and J 5 bases, leaving 15 bases between the germline ends. This CDR3 contains 15 residues. In DNA form, the CDR3 reads TGTGCCAGCAGCCCGAGGGGTGGGGACAATGAAAAACTGTTTTTT. Translated, it gives CASSPRGGDNEKLFF.

This clonotype was seen a few times. The V call is TRBV7-2, the J call TRBJ2-2; D is ambiguous. Trimming shortened V by 5 bases and J by 1 base, and 8 bases separated the two germline ends. Germline assignment: CDR1 SGHTA and CDR2 FQGNSA. The CDR3 runs to 14 residues. The chain's CDR3 is CASSKNMNTGELFF. Here the CDR3 DNA reads TGTGCCAGCAGCAAAAACATGAACACCGGGGAGCTGTTTTTT.

There are a few counts of this clonotype. The chain carries TRBV5-1 and TRBJ2-1; 11 bases agree with TRBD1. V lost 3 bases and J lost 5; bases outside the gene matches: 4. Looked up from germline, CDR1 is SGHRS and CDR2 is YFSETQ. The CDR3 is made up of 15 amino acids. The CDR3 nucleotides are TGCGCCAGCAGCTCGGGACAGGGGGAGCACAATGAGCAGTTCTTC. It yields the protein CASSSGQGEHNEQFF.

The chain uses TRBV5-1 and TRBJ2-1; 10 bases line up with TRBD2. Germline V gene sequence: CDR1 SGHRS, CDR2 YFSETQ. The CDR3 loop spans 17 amino acids. The junction had 4 bases not matched to a gene; V was cut back by 0 bases and J by 1 base. CDR3 DNA sequence: TGCGCCAGCAGCTTGGGGGGACTAGCGCCTTCCTACAATGAGCAGTTCTTC. Protein product: CASSLGGLAPSYNEQFF.

This clonotype was counted only a few times. The chain couples TRBV7-2 to TRBJ2-3; the match to TRBD2 covers 7 bases. The germline CDR1 and CDR2 sequences are SGHTA and FQGNSA. After removal of 3 bases from V and 2 bases from J, the junction contained 2 bases not matched to a gene. This CDR3 comprises 14 residues. This chain's CDR3 is CASSFSGFTDTQYF. The DNA for the CDR3 is TGTGCCAGCAGCTTTAGCGGGTTCACAGATACGCAGTATTTT.